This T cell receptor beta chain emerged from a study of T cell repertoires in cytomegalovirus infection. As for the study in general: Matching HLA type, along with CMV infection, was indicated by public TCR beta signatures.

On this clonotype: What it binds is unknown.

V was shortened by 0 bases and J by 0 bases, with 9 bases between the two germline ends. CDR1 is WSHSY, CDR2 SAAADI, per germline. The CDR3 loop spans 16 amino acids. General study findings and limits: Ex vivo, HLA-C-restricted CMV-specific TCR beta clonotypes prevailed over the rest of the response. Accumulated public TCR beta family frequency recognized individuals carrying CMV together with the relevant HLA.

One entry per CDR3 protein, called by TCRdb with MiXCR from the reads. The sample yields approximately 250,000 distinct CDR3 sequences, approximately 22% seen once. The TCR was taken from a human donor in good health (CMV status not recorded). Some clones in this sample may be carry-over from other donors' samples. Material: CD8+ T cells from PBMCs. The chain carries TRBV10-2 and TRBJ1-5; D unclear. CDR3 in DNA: TGCGCCAGCAGTGAGTCTCCATTATATAGCAATCAGCCCCAGCATTTT. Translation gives CASSESPLYSNQPQHF.